The 3 T cell receptor beta chains in this list originate from one sample, sequenced in a study of blood T cells in healthy people across ages. PCR was performed a second time for about 6 to 12 cycles using a sample-barcoded 5' primer and a J-beta primer mix. TCRdb independently ran MiXCR on the 5' RACE reads; one entry per CDR3 protein. The sample shows around 1.1 million distinct CDR3 sequences, 35% to 45% of them seen only once. Sequenced: blood. The receptor source for this set is a man between 18 and 29 years old in good health.

The chain links TRBV10-3 to TRBJ2-5, with 11 bases lining up with TRBD1. Germline V gene lookup returns CDR1 ENHRY and CDR2 SYGVKD. J was trimmed by 4 bases and V by 3 bases; bases with no gene match: 1. The CDR3 spans 14 residues. The CDR3 region is CAISDGTGGETQYF. The CDR3 nucleotides read TGTGCCATCAGTGATGGGACAGGGGGAGAGACCCAGTACTTC.

This clonotype was found once. The rearrangement joins TRBV9 to TRBJ1-1, with a tentative D call TRBD1 (6 bases). The CDR3 has 15 amino acids. Trimming removed 7 bases from V and 0 bases from J, with 16 bases in between. Per germline, CDR1 SGDLS and CDR2 YYNGEE. The CDR3 sequence is CASGAGQNLNTEAFF. The CDR3, as DNA: TGTGCCAGCGGCGCCGGACAGAACTTGAACACTGAAGCTTTCTTT.

A few counts support this clonotype. The chain combines TRBV6-1 with TRBJ2-3; D not resolved. The CDR3 totals 12 residues. V was cut by 3 bases and J by 14 bases, with 15 bases left in between. Germline values: CDR1 MNHNS, CDR2 SASEGT. CDR3 bases: TGTGCCAGCAGTGATCTGACGGGTTTACTGTATTTT. This gives the protein CASSDLTGLLYF.